The rows below give T cell receptor beta chains drawn from one sample of a study of cytomegalovirus exposure and HLA in healthy donors. Only in-frame clones appear in the TCRdb table, and some are missing; sequencing was by immunoSEQ multiplex PCR. The table has roughly 59,000 clones, around 93% seen once. Sequenced input: PBMCs. Every receptor here comes from a woman aged 18-29 years in good health and CMV-seropositive. Both conserved end residues are part of each CDR3. The D gene is left open where the match is weak. Not every row has a clone size; where given, it reads once, few, many or a size class.

D gene: TRBD2; clone size: -; J gene: TRBJ2-2; V gene: TRBV30; CDR3 DNA: TGTGCCTGGACAAGCGGGGCGAACACCGGGGAGCTGTTTTTT; CDR3 protein: CAWTSGANTGELFF
D gene: TRBD2; clone size: -; J gene: TRBJ2-7; V gene: TRBV23-1; CDR3 DNA: TGCGCCAGCAGTCAATCGCACCGAACTAGCGGGACCTACGAGCAGTACTTC; CDR3 protein: CASSQSHRTSGTYEQYF
D gene: TRBD1; clone size: -; J gene: TRBJ1-5; V gene: TRBV6-5; CDR3 DNA: TGTGCCAGCAGTTCAGGGGGGATCAATCAGCCCCAGCATTTT; CDR3 protein: CASSSGGINQPQHF
D gene: TRBD1; clone size: -; J gene: TRBJ2-5; V gene: TRBV5-1; CDR3 DNA: TGCGCCAGCAGCCCCGGACAGGGGGGAGAGACCCAGTACTTC; CDR3 protein: CASSPGQGGETQYF
D gene: TRBD1; clone size: -; J gene: TRBJ1-3; V gene: TRBV6-1; CDR3 DNA: TGTGCCAGCAGTCCCGGGACAGTAGCAAACACCATATATTTT; CDR3 protein: CASSPGTVANTIYF
D gene: -; clone size: -; J gene: TRBJ1-1; V gene: TRBV5-1; CDR3 DNA: TGCGCCAGCGGAACAGGGCAGAACACTGAAGCTTTCTTT; CDR3 protein: CASGTGQNTEAFF
D gene: TRBD1; clone size: once; J gene: TRBJ1-4; V gene: TRBV27; CDR3 DNA: TGTGCCAGCAGTCCAGAACCGACAGGGCCAACTAATGAAAAACTGTTTTTT; CDR3 protein: CASSPEPTGPTNEKLFF
D gene: TRBD1; clone size: -; J gene: TRBJ2-3; V gene: TRBV28; CDR3 DNA: TGTGCCAGCAGTGGAATTTCACAGGGGGAAAGGTGGAACACGCAGTATTTT; CDR3 protein: CASSGISQGERWNTQYF
D gene: -; clone size: -; J gene: TRBJ1-2; V gene: TRBV4-2; CDR3 DNA: TGTGCCAGCAGCCAAATCGGGGACTATGGCTACACCTTC; CDR3 protein: CASSQIGDYGYTF
D gene: -; clone size: -; J gene: TRBJ1-1; V gene: TRBV9; CDR3 DNA: TGTGCCAGCAGCGTAGTGGGTAGAGGAAACACTGAAGCTTTCTTT; CDR3 protein: CASSVVGRGNTEAFF
D gene: TRBD1; clone size: -; J gene: TRBJ1-6; V gene: TRBV4-1; CDR3 DNA: TGCGCCAGCAGCCAAGATCTCTTTAGCCAGGGGGCCGCTGTGGTCCCTTCACCCCTCCACTTT; CDR3 protein: CASSQDLFSQGAAVVPSPLHF
D gene: -; clone size: -; J gene: TRBJ2-7; V gene: TRBV5-6; CDR3 DNA: TGTGCCAGCAGCTCGCAGGTCTACGAGCAGTACTTC; CDR3 protein: CASSSQVYEQYF
D gene: TRBD2; clone size: -; J gene: TRBJ2-2; V gene: TRBV29-1; CDR3 DNA: TGCAGCGTTGCCCCGGATAGCGGGAGGGCCAGTTCAGGCACCGGGGAGCTGTTTTTT; CDR3 protein: CSVAPDSGRASSGTGELFF
D gene: -; clone size: -; J gene: TRBJ1-2; V gene: TRBV28; CDR3 DNA: TGTGCCACCTCCAGGGACACGTTTAACTATGGCTACACCTTC; CDR3 protein: CATSRDTFNYGYTF
D gene: -; clone size: -; J gene: TRBJ1-5; V gene: TRBV10-3; CDR3 DNA: TGTGCCATCAGTGACCCGGGAAATCAGCCCCAGCATTTT; CDR3 protein: CAISDPGNQPQHF
D gene: TRBD2; clone size: -; J gene: TRBJ2-7; V gene: TRBV5-1; CDR3 DNA: TGCGCCAGCAGCTTGGTAGCGGGAGAGTGGGGCGAGCAGTACTTC; CDR3 protein: CASSLVAGEWGEQYF
D gene: TRBD1; clone size: once; J gene: TRBJ2-6; V gene: TRBV7-3; CDR3 DNA: TGTGCCAGCAGCTCCGCTTGGGGACAGGGGGCGCCAGCTGGGGCCAACGTCCTGACTTTC; CDR3 protein: CASSSAWGQGAPAGANVLTF
D gene: TRBD2; clone size: -; J gene: TRBJ2-7; V gene: TRBV10-3; CDR3 DNA: TGTGCCATCAGAAGGACTAGCGGACTAACCCCCCTGGGCGCCGAGCAGTACTTC; CDR3 protein: CAIRRTSGLTPLGAEQYF